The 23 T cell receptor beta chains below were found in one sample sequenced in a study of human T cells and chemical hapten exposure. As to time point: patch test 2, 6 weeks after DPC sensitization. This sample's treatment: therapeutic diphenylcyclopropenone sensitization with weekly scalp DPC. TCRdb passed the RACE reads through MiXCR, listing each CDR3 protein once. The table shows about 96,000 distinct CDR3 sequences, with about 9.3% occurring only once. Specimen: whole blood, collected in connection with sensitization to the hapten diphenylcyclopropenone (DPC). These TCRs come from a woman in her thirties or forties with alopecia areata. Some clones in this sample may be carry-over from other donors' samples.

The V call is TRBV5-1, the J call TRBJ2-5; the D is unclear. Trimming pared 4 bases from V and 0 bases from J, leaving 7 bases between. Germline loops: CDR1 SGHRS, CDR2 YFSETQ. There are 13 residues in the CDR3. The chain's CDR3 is CASSIRNQETQYF. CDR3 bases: TGCGCCAGCAGCATTCGGAACCAAGAGACCCAGTACTTC.

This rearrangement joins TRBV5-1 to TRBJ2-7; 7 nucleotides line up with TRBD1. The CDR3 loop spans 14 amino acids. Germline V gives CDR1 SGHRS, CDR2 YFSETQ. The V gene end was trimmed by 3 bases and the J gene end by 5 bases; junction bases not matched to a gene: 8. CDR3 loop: CASSSMTGLDEQYF. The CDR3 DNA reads TGCGCCAGCAGCTCGATGACAGGGCTCGACGAGCAGTACTTC.

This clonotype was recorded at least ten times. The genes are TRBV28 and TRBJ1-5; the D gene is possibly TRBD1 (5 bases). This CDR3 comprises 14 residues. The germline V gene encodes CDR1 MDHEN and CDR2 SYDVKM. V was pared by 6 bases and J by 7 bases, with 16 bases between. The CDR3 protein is CASSAGTLWQPQHF. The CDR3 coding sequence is TGTGCCAGCAGCGCCGGGACCTTATGGCAGCCCCAGCATTTT.

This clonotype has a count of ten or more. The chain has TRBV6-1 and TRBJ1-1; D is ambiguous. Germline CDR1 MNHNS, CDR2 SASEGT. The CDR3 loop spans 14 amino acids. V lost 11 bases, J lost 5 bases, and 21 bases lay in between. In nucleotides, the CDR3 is TGTGCCGCGAGGGAGGTAGGAGTGGGGACTGAAGCTTTCTTT. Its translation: CAAREVGVGTEAFF.

The CDR3 DNA follows: TGTGCCAGCTCCCCCAATACAGGGTCGTTTTATCAGCCCCAGCATTTT. Translation: CASSPNTGSFYQPQHF. The chain joins TRBV12-3 or TRBV12-4 to TRBJ1-5; perhaps TRBD1 as D (6 bases). This CDR3 spans 16 amino acids. V was cut by 8 bases and J by 5 bases, with 22 bases left in between.

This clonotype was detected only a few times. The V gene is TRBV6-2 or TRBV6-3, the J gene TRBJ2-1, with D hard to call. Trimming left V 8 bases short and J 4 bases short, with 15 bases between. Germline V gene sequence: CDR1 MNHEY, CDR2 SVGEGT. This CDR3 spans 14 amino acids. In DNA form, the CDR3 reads TGTGCCAGCCGTCTAAGCACAGATTACAATGAGCAGTTCTTC. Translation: CASRLSTDYNEQFF.

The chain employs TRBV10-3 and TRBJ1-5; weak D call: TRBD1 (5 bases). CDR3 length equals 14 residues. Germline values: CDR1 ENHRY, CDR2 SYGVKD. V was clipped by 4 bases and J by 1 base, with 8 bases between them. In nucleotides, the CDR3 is TGTGCCATCAGTGGGGGGGGAAGCAATCAGCCCCAGCATTTT. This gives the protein CAISGGGSNQPQHF.

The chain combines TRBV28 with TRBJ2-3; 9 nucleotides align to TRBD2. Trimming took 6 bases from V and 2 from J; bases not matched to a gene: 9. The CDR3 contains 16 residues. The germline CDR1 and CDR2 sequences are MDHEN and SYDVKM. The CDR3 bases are TGTGCCAGCAGGGGAGCGGGAGGCCGTCTCACAGATACGCAGTATTTT. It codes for CASRGAGGRLTDTQYF.

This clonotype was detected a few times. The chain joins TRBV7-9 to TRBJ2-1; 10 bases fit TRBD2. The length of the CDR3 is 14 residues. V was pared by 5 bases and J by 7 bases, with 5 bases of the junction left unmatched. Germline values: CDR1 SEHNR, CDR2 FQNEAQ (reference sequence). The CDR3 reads CASSPSGRGNEQFF. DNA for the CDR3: TGTGCCAGCAGCCCAAGCGGGAGGGGTAATGAGCAGTTCTTC.

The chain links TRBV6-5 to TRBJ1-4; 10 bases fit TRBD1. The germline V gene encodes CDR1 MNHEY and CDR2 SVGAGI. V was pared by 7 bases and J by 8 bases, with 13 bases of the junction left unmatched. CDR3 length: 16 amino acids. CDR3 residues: CASKMTGGGPWEKLFF. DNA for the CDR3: TGTGCCAGCAAAATGACAGGGGGCGGCCCATGGGAAAAACTGTTTTTT.

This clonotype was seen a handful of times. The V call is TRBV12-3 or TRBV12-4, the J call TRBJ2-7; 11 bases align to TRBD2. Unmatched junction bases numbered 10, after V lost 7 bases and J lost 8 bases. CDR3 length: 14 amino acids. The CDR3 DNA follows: TGTGCCAGCACCCCGGGACTAGCGGACTCAAAGCAGTACTTC. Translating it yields CASTPGLADSKQYF.

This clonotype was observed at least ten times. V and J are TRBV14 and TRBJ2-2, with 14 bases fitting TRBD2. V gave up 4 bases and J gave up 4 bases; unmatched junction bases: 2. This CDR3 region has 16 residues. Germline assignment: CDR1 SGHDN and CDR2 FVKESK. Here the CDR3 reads CASSPGTSGSTGELFF. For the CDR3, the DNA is TGTGCCAGCAGCCCGGGGACTAGCGGGAGCACCGGGGAGCTGTTTTTT.

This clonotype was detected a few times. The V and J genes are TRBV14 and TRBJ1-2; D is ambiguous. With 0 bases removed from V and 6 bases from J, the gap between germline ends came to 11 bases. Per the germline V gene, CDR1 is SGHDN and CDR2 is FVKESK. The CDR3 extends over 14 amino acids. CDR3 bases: TGTGCCAGCAGCCAAGAAGTGCAGGCCAATGGCTACACCTTC. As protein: CASSQEVQANGYTF.

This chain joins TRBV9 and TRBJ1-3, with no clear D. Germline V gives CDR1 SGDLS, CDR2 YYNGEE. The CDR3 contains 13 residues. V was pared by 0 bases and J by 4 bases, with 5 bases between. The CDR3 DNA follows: TGTGCCAGCAGCGTAGGACAAGGAAACACCATATATTTT. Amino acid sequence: CASSVGQGNTIYF.

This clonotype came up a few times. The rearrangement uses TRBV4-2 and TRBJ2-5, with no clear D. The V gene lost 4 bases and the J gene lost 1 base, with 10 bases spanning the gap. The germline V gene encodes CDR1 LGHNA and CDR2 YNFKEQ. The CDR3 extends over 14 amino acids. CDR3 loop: CASSPLGSQETQYF. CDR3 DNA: TGTGCCAGCAGCCCGCTGGGCAGCCAAGAGACCCAGTACTTC.

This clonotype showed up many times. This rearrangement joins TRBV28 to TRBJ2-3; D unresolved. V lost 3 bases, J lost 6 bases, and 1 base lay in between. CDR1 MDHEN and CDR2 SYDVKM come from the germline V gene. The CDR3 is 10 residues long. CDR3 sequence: CASSLDTQYF. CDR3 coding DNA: TGTGCCAGCAGTTTGGATACGCAGTATTTT.

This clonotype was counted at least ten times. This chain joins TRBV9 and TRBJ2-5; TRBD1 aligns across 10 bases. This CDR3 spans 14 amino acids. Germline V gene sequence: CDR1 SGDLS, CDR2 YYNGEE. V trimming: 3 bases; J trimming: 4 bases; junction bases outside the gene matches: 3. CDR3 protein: CASSDGQGVETQYF. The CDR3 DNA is TGTGCCAGCAGCGATGGACAGGGGGTAGAGACCCAGTACTTC.

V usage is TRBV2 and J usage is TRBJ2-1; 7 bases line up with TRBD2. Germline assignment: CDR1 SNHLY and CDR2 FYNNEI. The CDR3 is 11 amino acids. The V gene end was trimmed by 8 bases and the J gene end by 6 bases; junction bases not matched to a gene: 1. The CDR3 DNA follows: TGTGCCAGCGGACTAGGCAATGAGCAGTTCTTC. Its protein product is CASGLGNEQFF.

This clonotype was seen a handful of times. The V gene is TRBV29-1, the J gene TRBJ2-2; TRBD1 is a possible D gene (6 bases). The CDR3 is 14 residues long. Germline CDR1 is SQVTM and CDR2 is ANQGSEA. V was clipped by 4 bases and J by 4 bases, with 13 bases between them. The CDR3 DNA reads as TGCAGCGTTGCCCGAGACAGGAGCACCGGGGAGCTGTTTTTT. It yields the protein CSVARDRSTGELFF.

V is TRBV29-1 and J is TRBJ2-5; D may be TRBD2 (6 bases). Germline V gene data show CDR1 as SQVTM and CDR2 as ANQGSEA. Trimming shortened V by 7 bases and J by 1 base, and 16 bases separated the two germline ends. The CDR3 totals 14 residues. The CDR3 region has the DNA TGCAGCGAGGGCCGCCTGGGGGGCCAAGAGACCCAGTACTTC. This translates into CSEGRLGGQETQYF.

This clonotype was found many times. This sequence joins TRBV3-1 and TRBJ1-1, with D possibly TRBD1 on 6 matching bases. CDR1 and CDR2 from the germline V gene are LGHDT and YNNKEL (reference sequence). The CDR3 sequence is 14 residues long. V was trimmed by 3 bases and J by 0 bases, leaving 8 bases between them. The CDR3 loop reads CASSQGHMNTEAFF. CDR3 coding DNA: TGTGCCAGCAGCCAGGGACATATGAACACTGAAGCTTTCTTT.

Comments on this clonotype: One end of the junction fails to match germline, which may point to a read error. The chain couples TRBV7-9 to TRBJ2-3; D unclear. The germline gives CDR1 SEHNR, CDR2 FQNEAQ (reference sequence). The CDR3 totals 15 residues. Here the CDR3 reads CVSSSPQEAVDTQYF. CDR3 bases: TGTGTCAGCAGCTCACCCCAAGAGGCTGTAGATACGCAGTATTTT.

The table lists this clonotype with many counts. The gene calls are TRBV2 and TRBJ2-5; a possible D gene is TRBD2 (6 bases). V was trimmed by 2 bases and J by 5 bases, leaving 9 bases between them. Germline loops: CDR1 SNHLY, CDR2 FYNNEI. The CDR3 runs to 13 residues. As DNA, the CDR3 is TGTGCCAGCAGTGAAATCCGGGGGGAGACCCAGTACTTC. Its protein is CASSEIRGETQYF.